This T cell receptor beta chain was sequenced during a study of T-cell reconstitution after alpha-beta-depleted transplantation in children. Losses at the gene ends were 5 bases for V and 6 bases for J; bases not matched to a gene: 3. This CDR3 spans 14 amino acids. This clonotype turned up a few times. No antigen is known for it. Study outcomes and limitations: Approximately two months post-transplant, alpha-beta T cells reportedly originated from several hundred expanded graft clones. Diversity of TCRbeta at day 60 was high in some patients, arising from surviving recipient T cells and thymic progenitors. T-cell numbers and diversity, one year after transplant, stemmed largely from T cells that were newly produced.

Molecular barcoding with unique molecular identifiers was used for the TCRbeta library. TCRdb recomputed calls from the PCR reads with MiXCR, one row per CDR3 protein. Of 120,000 to 150,000 distinct CDR3 sequences in the sample, 8% to 10% were seen once. This rearrangement joins TRBV12-3 or TRBV12-4 to TRBJ1-5; 11 bases are shared with TRBD1. This clonotype originated in a female patient aged 2 to 10 who had a stem cell transplant for congenital amegakaryocytic thrombocytopenia, so the T cells may come from the graft donor. The source material was PBMCs, mostly from graft donor cells, sampled 180 days after TCRalphabeta/CD19-depleted stem cell transplant. The CDR3 reads CASSRTGGGQPQHF. DNA for the CDR3: TGTGCCAGCAGTCGGACAGGGGGCGGTCAGCCCCAGCATTTT.